Each of the 26 T cell receptor beta chains below was sequenced from the same sample in a study of blood T cell repertoires in COVID-19 (TCRdb year 2020). Library generation was performed with the immunoSEQ multiplex PCR assay. This immuneACCESS table, as held by TCRdb, lists in-frame sequences with V and J called but not all clones. Of the missing ones, under half trace to an unresolved V gene in checked studies; the others have no known cause. Present in this sample are some 200,000 clones, around 80% of which were seen just once. The ten largest clones represent 1.4% of the sample. Material for sequencing was peripheral blood. These receptors all come from a middle-aged woman who had recovered from COVID-19.

The V and J genes are TRBV10-3 and TRBJ1-2; tentative D call: TRBD1 (6 bases). Germline V gene sequence: CDR1 ENHRY, CDR2 SYGVKD. The CDR3 covers 12 residues. V lost 6 bases and J 2 bases, leaving 7 bases between the germline ends. The CDR3 loop reads CAIRTGNYGYTF. The CDR3 bases are TGTGCCATCAGAACAGGGAACTATGGCTACACCTTC.

J is TRBJ1-5 and V is TRBV9; 9 positions match TRBD1. J gave up 7 bases and V 0 bases, and 5 bases lay outside the gene matches. Germline V lookup: CDR1 SGDLS, CDR2 YYNGEE. The CDR3 is made up of 15 amino acids. CDR3 amino acids: CASSVGQGVGQPQHF. CDR3 bases: TGTGCCAGCAGCGTAGGACAGGGGGTCGGGCAGCCCCAGCATTTT. Full variable domain (remainder filled in from reference TRBV9 and TRBJ1-5): DSGVTQTPKHLITATGQRVTLRCSPRSGDLSVYWYQQSLDQGLQFLIQYYNGEERAKGNILERFSAQQFPDLHSELNLSSLELGDSALYFCASSVGQGVGQPQHFGDGTRLSIL.

This clone was counted a few times. V is TRBV6-6 and J is TRBJ1-2, with 8 positions matching TRBD1. The CDR3 length is 14 residues. V was clipped by 4 bases and J by 6 bases; unmatched bases: 7. CDR1 MNHNY and CDR2 SVGAGI come from the germline V gene (reference sequence). The DNA of the CDR3 is TGTGCCAGCAGTTCCTCGGACAGGGAGCATGGCTACACCTTC. This codes for CASSSSDREHGYTF.

V gene TRBV6-2 or TRBV6-3 combines with J gene TRBJ2-7, with 11 bases lining up with TRBD2. The V gene's germline CDR1 is MNHEY and CDR2 SVGEGT. V shed 5 bases and J 0 bases; nucleotides not matched to a gene: 3. CDR3 length: 15 amino acids. CDR3 in DNA: TGTGCCAGCAGTCGACTAGCGGGGAACTCCTACGAGCAGTACTTC. Its translation is CASSRLAGNSYEQYF.

The chain uses TRBV19 and TRBJ1-4, with 12 positions matching TRBD1. V shed 6 bases and J 3 bases; nucleotides not matched to a gene: 11. CDR1 is LNHDA and CDR2 is SQIVND in the germline V gene (reference sequence). The CDR3 has 18 residues. CDR3 bases: TGTGCCAGTAGCTTTGGGACAGGGGGCCTGCTGGCTAATGAAAAACTGTTTTTT. This sequence encodes CASSFGTGGLLANEKLFF. The variable domain in full, with the rest retrieved from reference TRBV19 and TRBJ1-4, is DGGITQSPKYLFRKEGQNVTLSCEQNLNHDAMYWYRQDPGQGLRLIYYSQIVNDFQKGDIAEGYSVSREKKESFPLTVTSAQKNPTAFYLCASSFGTGGLLANEKLFFGSGTQLSVL.

This chain uses TRBV6-6 with TRBJ1-6, with a possible D match to TRBD1 (5 bases). This CDR3 contains 14 residues. The V and J ends lost 1 base and 9 bases respectively, with 10 bases between them. Per germline, CDR1 MNHNY and CDR2 SVGAGI (reference sequence). CDR3: CASSYWGDGSPLHF. The CDR3 DNA sequence: TGTGCCAGCAGTTACTGGGGGGACGGTTCACCCCTCCACTTT.

The chain couples TRBV28 to TRBJ1-2; 9 bases agree with TRBD1. Losses at the gene ends were 4 bases for V and 5 bases for J; bases not matched to a gene: 5. Germline V gene lookup returns CDR1 MDHEN and CDR2 SYDVKM. The CDR3 covers 14 residues. The CDR3 bases are TGTGCCAGCAGTTGGGGACAGGGAACATATGGCTACACCTTC. Residues: CASSWGQGTYGYTF.

This sequence joins TRBV25-1 and TRBJ2-7, with 7 bases aligning to TRBD1. The V segment lost 3 bases and the J segment 5 bases; nucleotides outside the gene matches: 7. CDR3 length: 14 amino acids. Germline V gene data show CDR1 as MGHDK and CDR2 as SYGVNS. The CDR3 region is CASSEQGVGDEQYF. The DNA of the CDR3 is TGTGCCAGCAGTGAGCAGGGGGTCGGGGACGAGCAGTACTTC.

The chain links TRBV7-2 to TRBJ1-1, with 8 bases that match TRBD1. The CDR3 sequence is 13 residues long. CDR1 SGHTA and CDR2 FQGNSA come from the germline V gene. The ends lost 5 bases at V and 8 bases at J; junction bases unmatched: 7. The chain's CDR3 is CASSARQGAEAFF. The CDR3 DNA reads as TGTGCCAGCAGCGCCCGGCAGGGGGCAGAAGCTTTCTTT.

This clone came up a few times. The rearrangement uses TRBV5-1 and TRBJ2-3; D gene uncertain. Trimming removed 0 bases at V and 2 bases at J, with 7 bases between. Looked up from germline, CDR1 is SGHRS and CDR2 is YFSETQ. This CDR3 is built from 14 residues. The CDR3 here is CASSLGHFTDTQYF. In DNA, the CDR3 is TGCGCCAGCAGCTTGGGACACTTCACAGATACGCAGTATTTT.

This chain uses TRBV6-6 with TRBJ2-2; 7 bases are a match to TRBD1. V lost 0 bases, J lost 7 bases, and 8 bases stayed unmatched. Germline CDR1 MNHNY, CDR2 SVGAGI (reference sequence). The CDR3 is made up of 16 amino acids. Written as DNA, the CDR3 is TGTGCCAGCAGTTACTCCCCCACACAGGGGTTCGGGGAGCTGTTTTTT. Translating gives CASSYSPTQGFGELFF.

The rearrangement links TRBV10-3 to TRBJ1-2; D gene uncertain. V was pared by 0 bases and J by 0 bases, with 5 bases between. CDR3 size: 14 residues. Germline V lookup: CDR1 ENHRY, CDR2 SYGVKD. The CDR3 reads CAISESTANYGYTF. In nucleotides, the CDR3 is TGTGCCATCAGTGAGTCTACAGCTAACTATGGCTACACCTTC.

The chain uses TRBV7-2 and TRBJ2-3, with 11 bases aligning to TRBD2. J gave up 3 bases and V 2 bases, and 7 bases lay outside the gene matches. Germline V CDR1 and CDR2: SGHTA, FQGNSA. CDR3 size: 17 residues. CDR3: CASSLFSGGAGTDTQYF. The CDR3 DNA reads as TGTGCCAGCAGCTTATTTAGCGGGGGGGCAGGGACAGATACGCAGTATTTT. Variable domain in full (rest from reference TRBV7-2 and TRBJ2-3): GAGVSQSPSNKVTEKGKDVELRCDPISGHTALYWYRQSLGQGLEFLIYFQGNSAPDKSGLPSDRFSAERTGGSVSTLTIQRTQQEDSAVYLCASSLFSGGAGTDTQYFGPGTRLTVL.

The V and J genes are TRBV7-2 and TRBJ2-7; 16 bases align to TRBD2. The V segment lost 0 bases and the J segment 5 bases; nucleotides outside the gene matches: 4. This CDR3 has 17 residues. CDR1 is SGHTA, CDR2 FQGNSA, per germline. The CDR3 DNA reads TGTGCCAGCAGCTTAGCGGGACTAGCGGGGGGGCTCGACGAGCAGTACTTC. Its protein product is CASSLAGLAGGLDEQYF. The whole variable domain, remainder taken from reference TRBV7-2 and TRBJ2-7, is GAGVSQSPSNKVTEKGKDVELRCDPISGHTALYWYRQSLGQGLEFLIYFQGNSAPDKSGLPSDRFSAERTGGSVSTLTIQRTQQEDSAVYLCASSLAGLAGGLDEQYFGPGTRLTVT.

This chain uses TRBV7-2 with TRBJ1-1, with D perhaps matching TRBD1 (6 bases). This CDR3 region has 13 residues. Trimming removed 5 bases at V and 3 bases at J, with 10 bases between. The germline gives CDR1 SGHTA, CDR2 FQGNSA. The CDR3 DNA reads TGTGCCAGCAGCGGGACATCCTACACTGAAGCTTTCTTT. It encodes CASSGTSYTEAFF.

This sequence joins TRBV3-1 (or the pseudogene TRBV3-2) and TRBJ1-4, with D hard to call. Germline V CDR1 and CDR2: LGHDT, YNNKEL (reference sequence). V dropped 3 bases and J dropped 0 bases, with 11 bases sitting between them. The length of the CDR3 is 16 residues. CDR3 DNA: TGTGCCAGCAGCCAGGAGGCCCTTGCAACTAATGAAAAACTGTTTTTT. This gives the protein CASSQEALATNEKLFF.

The chain combines TRBV5-1 with TRBJ2-2; D is ambiguous. Trimming took 0 bases from V and 1 from J, leaving 4 bases between them. CDR1 and CDR2 (germline): SGHRS, YFSETQ. This CDR3 region has 14 residues. The CDR3 spells CASSLDLNTGELFF. CDR3 bases: TGCGCCAGCAGCTTGGACTTGAACACCGGGGAGCTGTTTTTT.

V is TRBV4-2 and J is TRBJ2-5; 9 bases are a match to TRBD2. The ends lost 4 bases at V and 5 bases at J; junction bases unmatched: 5. This CDR3 contains 14 residues. The germline gives CDR1 LGHNA, CDR2 YNFKEQ. CDR3 sequence (DNA): TGTGCCAGCAGCCCGCGGGGGGGCTCGGAGACCCAGTACTTC. This sequence encodes CASSPRGGSETQYF.

The V call is TRBV7-9, the J call TRBJ2-7, with 10 bases aligning to TRBD2. The CDR3 covers 16 residues. Trimming removed 0 bases from V and 2 bases from J; junction bases left unmatched: 4. CDR1 and CDR2 (germline): SEHNR, FQNEAQ (reference sequence). CDR3 bases: TGTGCCAGCAGCTTAGCCGGCAGCGGGGGGGCCTACGAGCAGTACTTC. It codes for CASSLAGSGGAYEQYF.

The chain uses TRBV5-1 and TRBJ2-3, with D perhaps TRBD2 (5 bases). V was cut by 2 bases and J by 1 base, with 11 bases left in between. Germline values: CDR1 SGHRS, CDR2 YFSETQ. The CDR3 extends over 15 amino acids. CDR3 bases: TGCGCCAGCAGCTTACAGAGGGCGGGCACAGATACGCAGTATTTT. Its protein product is CASSLQRAGTDTQYF. The full variable domain, with the rest looked up from reference TRBV5-1 and TRBJ2-3, is KAGVTQTPRYLIKTRGQQVTLSCSPISGHRSVSWYQQTPGQGLQFLFEYFSETQRNKGNFPGRFSGRQFSNSRSEMNVSTLELGDSALYLCASSLQRAGTDTQYFGPGTRLTVL.

The chain has TRBV2 and TRBJ1-6; weak D call: TRBD1 (5 bases). The CDR3 is made up of 14 amino acids. V lost 4 bases and J lost 8, with 12 bases in between. In germline, CDR1 is SNHLY, CDR2 FYNNEI. This chain's CDR3 is CASSVEQAYSPLHF. The CDR3 DNA reads as TGTGCCAGCAGTGTGGAACAGGCCTATTCACCCCTCCACTTT.

This clone is a singleton in its sample. Distinct nucleotide sequences in the sample also encode this CDR3. This chain joins TRBV19 and TRBJ1-1; the match to TRBD1 covers 8 bases. CDR1 and CDR2 from the germline V gene are LNHDA and SQIVND (reference sequence). The CDR3 runs to 15 residues. Trimming cost V 3 bases and J 1 base; bases outside gene matches: 4. Here the CDR3 DNA reads TGTGCCAGTAGTATGATAGGACAGGGGAACACTGAAGCTTTCTTT. It yields the protein CASSMIGQGNTEAFF.

This chain joins TRBV30 and TRBJ2-3, with 7 bases fitting TRBD1. Looked up from germline, CDR1 is GTSNPN and CDR2 is SVGIG (reference sequence). V was pared by 4 bases and J by 1 base, with 8 bases of the junction left unmatched. This CDR3 contains 15 residues. CDR3 nucleotide sequence: TGTGCCTGGAAGGGGGACAGCCCCGGCACAGATACGCAGTATTTT. Encoded protein: CAWKGDSPGTDTQYF. Looking up the rest from reference TRBV30 and TRBJ2-3 gives the full variable domain: SQTIHQWPATLVQPVGSPLSLECTVEGTSNPNLYWYRQAAGRGLQLLFYSVGIGQISSEVPQNLSASRPQDRQFILSSKKLLLSDSGFYLCAWKGDSPGTDTQYFGPGTRLTVL.

This rearrangement joins TRBV15 to TRBJ1-2; no clear D. V lost 0 bases to trimming and J lost 0 bases, with 8 bases between them. The CDR3 is 15 amino acids. Germline V gene sequence: CDR1 LNHNV, CDR2 YYDKDF (reference sequence). CDR3 protein: CATSREAGANYGYTF. The CDR3 region has the DNA TGTGCCACCAGCAGAGAGGCCGGAGCTAACTATGGCTACACCTTC.

The V call is TRBV3-1 (or the pseudogene TRBV3-2), the J call TRBJ2-3; D unclear. The germline V gene encodes CDR1 LGHDT and CDR2 YNNKEL (reference sequence). Trimming removed 6 bases at V and 1 base at J, with 8 bases between. The CDR3 sequence is 13 residues long. The chain's CDR3 is CASREAGTDTQYF. CDR3 nucleotide sequence: TGTGCCAGCAGAGAGGCCGGCACAGATACGCAGTATTTT.

The chain couples TRBV19 to TRBJ1-2; TRBD1 agrees at 7 bases. The CDR3 is 13 residues long. Germline V gene data show CDR1 as LNHDA and CDR2 as SQIVND (reference sequence). Germline trimming cut 5 bases from V and 8 bases from J; bases unmatched to any gene: 8. DNA of the CDR3: TGTGCCAGTAGTTCCCGACAGGGCGACGGCTACACCTTC. Amino acids: CASSSRQGDGYTF.